This section outlines one T cell receptor beta chain sequence together with its context. There are many counts of this clonotype. Its recognized antigen is unknown. The record has no base qualities; no much larger clone is one base away. The iRepertoire nested amplicon-rescue multiplex PCR (arm-PCR) platform was used to amplify TCR alpha and beta CDR3 regions from RNA. The input for one-step reverse transcription and amplification was roughly 95-450 ng of either tissue mRNA or PBMC total RNA. Following bead purification, Illumina adapters were added by a secondary multiplex PCR, and the libraries were gel-purified between 200 and 400 bp. Internal 6-nucleotide barcodes were carried by the libraries and were used for demultiplexing. Libraries were sequenced on an Illumina MiSeq with 2x220 or 2x250 nucleotide paired-end reads. In the source study's methods: FLASH 1.2.11 was used to merge paired reads, and BWA-MEM then aligned the reads to the GRCh37 human genome before TRA and TRB reads were extracted. For V and J assignment, an IMGT-derived reference of cassette sequences and CDR3 motifs that included pseudogenes was used. Reads were translated in three frames, and productive CDR3s were defined by a C…FGXG motif without stop codons. Unique combinations of V-J cassette pair and CDR3 amino acid sequence were defined as clonotypes. Reads were filtered by Hamming distance, with the threshold set by the sequence error rate of each sample in mapped regions. TCRdb reran the public reads through fastp at Q25 and MiXCR, keeping productive beta chains. Merged by CDR3 protein, the rows form single entries marked with the most common genes and DNA. The authors' filters were not applied to this entry. Here the sample has roughly 120,000 distinct CDR3 sequences; 20% to 25% occur a single time. Together, the top ten hold roughly 37% of the sample.

These data belong to a study of glioma-infiltrating T cells (dated by TCRdb to the mid-2010s). Some background on the complete study: The study sequenced TCR alpha- and beta-chain repertoires from glioma tissue, from non-neoplastic brain tissue and from matched peripheral blood mononuclear cells. To gauge divergence between tissue and blood T-cell populations, every tissue-infiltrating repertoire was compared against the peripheral blood repertoire from the same patient. The paired cohort comprised three low-grade glioma patients, several primary glioblastoma patients and three non-glioma patients contributing non-neoplastic brain tissue. Overall study results and their limits: Very few CDR3 sequences were shared between tissue and blood, attributed to high CDR3 diversity and limited sampling. Group comparisons rested on small numbers: three non-neoplastic, three low-grade glioma and roughly 8 glioblastoma patients. In non-neoplastic patients, VJ-independent divergence between tissue and blood fell below expectation, whereas in all gliomas, and especially in low-grade gliomas, the divergence rose above expectation.

Trimming takes 2 bases from V and 8 bases from J, and the germline ends sit 10 bases apart. From the cysteine up to the phenylalanine, the CDR3 has a length of 13 residues. This entry keeps only the CDR3 DNA: 39 bases, framed from base 1. CDR1 and CDR2, per the germline V gene, are MDHEN and SYDVKM. The V and J segments used are TRBV28 and TRBJ2-1, and perhaps TRBD2 as D gene, on 5 matching bases. The specimen sequenced was glioma tissue, nonneoplastic brain tissue, or PBMCs (not recorded which). This clonotype was sampled from a human donor with low-grade glioma or glioblastoma, undergoing nonglioma brain surgery, or in good health (not recorded which). The nucleotide sequence reads TGTGCCAGCAGTTTACCCACTAGGGATGAGCAGTTCTTC. This codes for CASSLPTRDEQFF.